The 26 T cell receptor beta chains presented below share a single source sample, sequenced in a study of cytomegalovirus exposure and HLA in healthy donors. Primers: 60 Vbeta forward and 13 Jbeta reverse. Sequencing used immunoSEQ multiplex PCR; TCRdb keeps in-frame clones, though not all of them. The data contain about 200,000 clones, 82% of them singletons. Sequenced: PBMCs. These TCRs come from a man aged 35 to 55 in good health and CMV-seropositive.

This clone was detected a few times. The V gene is TRBV28, the J gene TRBJ1-5; the D gene is possibly TRBD1 (6 bases). Germline V CDR1 and CDR2: MDHEN, SYDVKM. The CDR3 loop spans 13 amino acids. Trimming removed 6 bases at V and 2 bases at J, with 8 bases between. In DNA form, the CDR3 reads TGTGCCAGCAGGGGACACGGCAATCAGCCCCAGCATTTT. It specifies CASRGHGNQPQHF.

The V call is TRBV30, the J call TRBJ1-1, with TRBD1 matching 10 bases. Germline assignment: CDR1 GTSNPN and CDR2 SVGIG (reference sequence). Germline trimming cut 2 bases from V and 6 bases from J; bases unmatched to any gene: 6. The CDR3 totals 14 residues. CDR3 protein: CAWSSGTGAPEAFF. The CDR3 region has the DNA TGTGCCTGGAGTTCCGGGACAGGGGCCCCTGAAGCTTTCTTT.

V gene TRBV5-4 combines with J gene TRBJ2-1, with a weak D call TRBD2 (6 bases). The germline V gene has CDR1 SGHNT and CDR2 YYREEE (reference sequence). The CDR3 length is 15 residues. Trimming stripped 0 bases from V and 2 bases from J, with 9 bases between. The CDR3 here is CASSLVGSAYNEQFF. The CDR3 DNA follows: TGTGCCAGCAGCTTGGTCGGGAGCGCCTACAATGAGCAGTTCTTC.

The rearrangement joins TRBV11-2 to TRBJ2-7, with 9 positions matching TRBD1. CDR1 and CDR2 from the germline V gene are SGHAT and FQNNGV. Trimming removed 3 bases from V and 3 bases from J; junction bases left unmatched: 6. The CDR3 length is 15 residues. CDR3 region: CASSLRTGELYEQYV. CDR3 in DNA: TGTGCCAGCAGCTTGCGGACAGGGGAACTCTACGAGCAGTACGTC.

V and J are TRBV25-1 and TRBJ2-7; 9 bases match TRBD1. CDR1 MGHDK and CDR2 SYGVNS come from the germline V gene. Trimming at V came to 6 bases and at J to 5 bases, leaving 8 bases not matched to a gene. CDR3 size: 14 residues. CDR3 residues: CASRRTGVFDEQYF. CDR3 DNA sequence: TGTGCCAGCAGAAGGACAGGGGTTTTCGACGAGCAGTACTTC.

This clone was recorded only once. The rearrangement joins TRBV18 to TRBJ2-6; 8 bases align to TRBD2. Germline V gives CDR1 KGHSH, CDR2 LQKENI. The CDR3 covers 14 residues. J gave up 6 bases and V 5 bases, and 3 bases lay outside the gene matches. CDR3 nucleotide sequence: TGTGCCAGCTCAAGAGCGGGGGCGGCCAACGTCCTGACTTTC. Protein product: CASSRAGAANVLTF.

This chain's CDR3 is CAISEGPPGSDEQFF. In DNA, the CDR3 is TGTGCCATCAGTGAAGGGCCCCCGGGGAGCGATGAGCAGTTCTTC. The chain combines TRBV10-3 with TRBJ2-1; D may be TRBD2 (5 bases). Trimming cost V 3 bases and J 8 bases, with 17 bases left between them. Germline V gene lookup returns CDR1 ENHRY and CDR2 SYGVKD. The CDR3 is 15 residues long.

The CDR3 region has the DNA TGTGCCAGCAGTGGTATTGACAGCAAAAAGACCCAGTACTTC. Residues: CASSGIDSKKTQYF. This rearrangement joins TRBV6-1 to TRBJ2-5, with D perhaps matching TRBD1 (5 bases). Trimming pared 4 bases from V and 6 bases from J, leaving 15 bases between. Germline CDR1 and CDR2: MNHNS and SASEGT. CDR3 length: 14 residues.

V gene TRBV29-1 combines with J gene TRBJ2-1, with 9 nucleotides matching TRBD2. Germline V gene data show CDR1 as SQVTM and CDR2 as ANQGSEA. This CDR3 contains 14 residues. V gave up 1 base and J gave up 7 bases; unmatched junction bases: 5. The CDR3: CSVEVAGLANEQFF. The CDR3 DNA reads TGCAGCGTTGAAGTCGCGGGACTAGCAAATGAGCAGTTCTTC.

This clone was counted a single time. The rearrangement uses TRBV27 and TRBJ2-2; a weak D match, TRBD1 (6 bases). Germline V lookup: CDR1 MNHEY, CDR2 SMNVEV (reference sequence). Trimming removed 6 bases at V and 2 bases at J, with 13 bases between. The CDR3 contains 15 residues. As DNA, the CDR3 is TGTGCCAGCAGGACCATGACAGGCAACACCGGGGAGCTGTTTTTT. This translates into CASRTMTGNTGELFF.

This clone was seen once. The chain employs TRBV9 and TRBJ2-2, with 9 bases that match TRBD1. CDR3 length: 16 amino acids. Trimming at V came to 1 base and at J to 1 base, leaving 2 bases not matched to a gene. Germline V gene sequence: CDR1 SGDLS, CDR2 YYNGEE. CDR3 DNA: TGTGCCAGCAGCGTAAGGGGACAGGGGAACACCGGGGAGCTGTTTTTT. Protein product: CASSVRGQGNTGELFF.

V gene TRBV7-9 combines with J gene TRBJ2-3; 9 positions match TRBD2. With 4 bases clipped from V and 4 bases from J, the junction kept 6 bases outside the gene matches. The CDR3 has 15 residues. Germline V gives CDR1 SEHNR, CDR2 FQNEAQ (reference sequence). Written as DNA, the CDR3 is TGTGCCAGCAGCTCCGGGACTAGCAAGTCAGATACGCAGTATTTT. Translated, it gives CASSSGTSKSDTQYF.

V is TRBV6-5 and J is TRBJ2-3; no definite D call. The V gene lost 0 bases and the J gene lost 5 bases, with 6 bases spanning the gap. The CDR3 sequence is 13 residues long. Germline CDR1 and CDR2: MNHEY and SVGAGI. CDR3 amino acids: CASSYSRVDTQYF. As DNA, the CDR3 is TGTGCCAGCAGTTACTCGAGAGTAGATACGCAGTATTTT.

This chain uses TRBV5-6 with TRBJ2-5; 11 nucleotides align to TRBD2. CDR1 SGHDT and CDR2 YYEEEE come from the germline V gene. The CDR3 is made up of 16 amino acids. V lost 4 bases and J lost 5; bases outside the gene matches: 10. The CDR3 sequence: CASSASGTSGGETQYF. CDR3 sequence (DNA): TGTGCCAGCAGCGCCTCCGGGACTAGCGGTGGGGAGACCCAGTACTTC.

The rearrangement joins TRBV29-1 to TRBJ2-3; D gene unclear. The length of the CDR3 is 11 residues. V was cut by 5 bases and J by 4 bases, with 7 bases left in between. Germline V lookup: CDR1 SQVTM, CDR2 ANQGSEA. CDR3 amino acids: CSVSIADTQYF. The CDR3 nucleotides are TGCAGCGTTTCCATTGCAGATACGCAGTATTTT.

The chain uses TRBV5-1 and TRBJ2-6; a possible D gene is TRBD1 (6 bases). Germline V gives CDR1 SGHRS, CDR2 YFSETQ. This CDR3 is built from 14 residues. V was shortened by 5 bases and J by 2 bases, with 8 bases between the two germline ends. As DNA, the CDR3 is TGCGCCAGCAGGGCAGGGGCTGGGGCCAACGTCCTGACTTTC. This sequence encodes CASRAGAGANVLTF.

The chain combines TRBV29-1 with TRBJ1-4, with 7 bases lining up with TRBD1. This CDR3 is 13 amino acids long. Germline V gene sequence: CDR1 SQVTM, CDR2 ANQGSEA. V lost 0 bases to trimming and J lost 8 bases; unmatched junction nucleotides: 3. For the CDR3, the DNA is TGCAGCGTTGAAGATAGGGGGCAAGAAAAACTGTTTTTT. This gives the protein CSVEDRGQEKLFF.

This clone appeared a few times. The chain couples TRBV7-2 to TRBJ1-1; D possibly corresponds to TRBD1 (6 bases). The CDR3 loop spans 14 amino acids. Trimming shortened V by 7 bases and J by 4 bases, and 16 bases separated the two germline ends. Germline assignment: CDR1 SGHTA and CDR2 FQGNSA. CDR3 nucleotide sequence: TGTGCCAGCACCCTCAGGGGAGGGGGCACTGAAGCTTTCTTT. This translates into CASTLRGGGTEAFF.

The chain has TRBV19 and TRBJ1-5, with a possible D match to TRBD1 (6 bases). Trimming cost V 7 bases and J 5 bases, with 15 bases left between them. The CDR3 length is 14 residues. Germline V gene lookup returns CDR1 LNHDA and CDR2 SQIVND (reference sequence). CDR3 bases: TGTGCCAGTAATGGAGCGGGGGGCTATCAGCCCCAGCATTTT. This gives the protein CASNGAGGYQPQHF.

V and J are TRBV15 and TRBJ2-1; possible D gene TRBD2, 6 bases. With 0 bases removed from V and 10 bases from J, the gap between germline ends came to 16 bases. Per the germline V gene, CDR1 is LNHNV and CDR2 is YYDKDF (reference sequence). The CDR3 extends over 15 amino acids. The CDR3 reads CATSRDLGSKGEQFF. The CDR3 coding sequence is TGTGCCACCAGCAGAGATCTCGGGAGTAAGGGGGAGCAGTTCTTC.

The CDR3 sequence: CARSRTGGQETQYF. In nucleotides, the CDR3 is TGTGCCAGATCACGGACAGGGGGCCAAGAGACCCAGTACTTC. The chain employs TRBV2 and TRBJ2-5; 10 bases line up with TRBD1. J was trimmed by 1 base and V by 9 bases; bases with no gene match: 5. This CDR3 is 14 amino acids long. Germline-derived CDR1 and CDR2 are SNHLY and FYNNEI.

CDR3 bases: TGTGCCAGCGAGTTTGCAAAGACTAGCGGGAGGGCCGGAAGCTCCTACGAGCAGTACGTC. Translating it yields CASEFAKTSGRAGSSYEQYV. V is TRBV27 and J is TRBJ2-7, with TRBD2 matching 14 bases. The CDR3 has 20 amino acids. Germline assignment: CDR1 MNHEY and CDR2 SMNVEV (reference sequence). V shed 8 bases, J shed 0 bases, and the junction held 18 bases outside the gene matches.

This clone has only one observation. CDR3 loop: CASRVEGGVTYEQYF. The CDR3, as DNA: TGTGCCAGCAGGGTGGAGGGTGGGGTTACCTACGAGCAGTACTTC. The chain couples TRBV27 to TRBJ2-7, with TRBD2 as a possible D gene (6 bases). Germline CDR1 is MNHEY and CDR2 is SMNVEV (reference sequence). Trimming cost V 6 bases and J 2 bases, with 17 bases left between them. The CDR3 is 15 amino acids.

V usage is TRBV5-6 and J usage is TRBJ2-7; the D gene is possibly TRBD2 (5 bases). With 2 bases removed from V and 6 bases from J, the gap between germline ends came to 9 bases. Germline CDR1 SGHDT, CDR2 YYEEEE. The CDR3 length is 12 residues. CDR3 nucleotide sequence: TGTGCCAGCAGCTTCGGGGAGAGCGAGCAGTACTTC. Translated: CASSFGESEQYF.

The chain employs TRBV28 and TRBJ2-7; D unresolved. This CDR3 region has 12 residues. Germline CDR1 MDHEN, CDR2 SYDVKM. Between the trimmed V and J ends, which lost 2 bases and 6 bases, there was a span of 8 bases. The CDR3 here is CASSLPTSEQYF. In nucleotides, the CDR3 is TGTGCCAGCAGTTTACCTACGAGCGAGCAGTACTTC.

The chain is built from TRBV28 and TRBJ1-1; a possible D gene is TRBD1 (5 bases). Germline V lookup: CDR1 MDHEN, CDR2 SYDVKM. Trimming took off 4 bases at V and 0 bases at J, with 15 bases between the two ends. The CDR3 runs 16 residues. CDR3 sequence (DNA): TGTGCCAGCAGTTCCCACTCAGCGGGGCTGAACACTGAAGCTTTCTTT. Translation: CASSSHSAGLNTEAFF.